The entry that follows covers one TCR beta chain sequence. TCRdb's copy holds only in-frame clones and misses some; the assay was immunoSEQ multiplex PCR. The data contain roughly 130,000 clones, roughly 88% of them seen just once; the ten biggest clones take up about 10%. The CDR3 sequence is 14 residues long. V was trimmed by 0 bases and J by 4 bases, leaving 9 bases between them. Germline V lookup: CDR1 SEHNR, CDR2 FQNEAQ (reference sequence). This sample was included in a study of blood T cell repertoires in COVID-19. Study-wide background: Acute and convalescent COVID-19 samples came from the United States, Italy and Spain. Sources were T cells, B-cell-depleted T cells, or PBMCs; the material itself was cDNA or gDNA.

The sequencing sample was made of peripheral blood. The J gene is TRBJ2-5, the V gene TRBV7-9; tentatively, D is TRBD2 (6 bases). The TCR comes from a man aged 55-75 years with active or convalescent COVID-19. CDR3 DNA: TGTGCCAGCAGCTTAGCGCTCGGGGGAGAGACCCAGTACTTC. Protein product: CASSLALGGETQYF.